The entry below gives a single T cell receptor beta chain sequence along with its context. Its antigen remains unidentified. CDR3 length: 11 residues. Germline V gives CDR1 DFQATT, CDR2 SNEGSKA (reference sequence). V dropped 4 bases and J dropped 5 bases, with 7 bases sitting between them. This specimen belongs to a study of T-cell memory formation after mild COVID-19. As for the study in general: The study found TCR clusters largely donor specific.

TCRdb reanalysed the 5' RACE reads using MiXCR and keeps one entry per CDR3 protein. This table holds about 430,000 distinct CDR3 sequences, about 24% found once. Study-level results: For contracting clones, CD4+ ones sat mainly in CM and EM, CD8+ in EMRA. Clones that contracted from day 15 to 85 had balanced CD4/CD8; later expanders were CD4+ biased.

V usage is TRBV20-1 and J usage is TRBJ2-3; D is uncertain. The source material was PBMCs or a T cell subset sorted from them (not recorded which). The receptor was derived from an adult woman who had mild COVID-19 (a few samples of this study predate the infection). Cell type and time point are not known. CDR3 amino acids: CSATRGDTQYF. The CDR3 coding sequence is TGCAGTGCTACCCGCGGAGATACGCAGTATTTT.